This TCR beta chain was identified during a study of cytomegalovirus exposure and HLA in healthy donors. 13 Jbeta primers and 60 Vbeta primers were used for the PCR. Assay used: immunoSEQ multiplex PCR; TCRdb lists only in-frame clones, some missing. The sample comprises over 150,000 clones, 60% to 85% of which are singletons, and 2.5% to 4% rests with the top ten. Germline assignment: CDR1 KGHSH and CDR2 LQKENI. Between the trimmed V and J ends, which lost 0 bases and 1 base, there was a span of 3 bases. The CDR3 spans 13 residues. The chain is built from TRBV18 and TRBJ1-1; D is ambiguous. Sequenced input: PBMCs. This receptor was identified in a woman in her forties or fifties in good health and CMV-seropositive. The CDR3 region is CASSPPANTEAFF. CDR3 coding DNA: TGTGCCAGCTCACCACCAGCGAACACTGAAGCTTTCTTT.